Presented here are 9 T cell receptor beta chains from one specimen sequenced in a study of naive and memory T cell subsets. An equimolar mix of two oligonucleotides served as the beta constant-region primer for TRBC1 and TRBC2. TCRdb reprocessed the UMI-ligation and nested PCR reads with MiXCR, giving one entry per CDR3 protein. The sample gives tens of thousands of distinct CDR3 sequences, around 13% of which show up once; around 0.9% is in the top ten. The sequenced material came from central memory CD4+ T cells from blood. The receptors derive from a human donor in good health.

This clonotype was counted only a few times. The chain links TRBV5-6 to TRBJ1-1; D unclear. The germline gives CDR1 SGHDT, CDR2 YYEEEE. The CDR3 consists of 14 residues. V gave up 0 bases and J gave up 1 base, with 7 bases separating them. For the CDR3, the DNA is TGTGCCAGCAGCTTGGTTCACAGGAACACTGAAGCTTTCTTT. Translating gives CASSLVHRNTEAFF.

This clonotype was counted between two and nine times. The chain has TRBV7-2 and TRBJ1-1, with a tentative D call TRBD1 (6 bases). The CDR3 is made up of 15 amino acids. V gave up 2 bases and J gave up 0 bases, with 10 bases separating them. CDR1 is SGHTA and CDR2 is FQGNSA in the germline V gene. Here the CDR3 reads CASSLPTGMNTEAFF. CDR3 sequence (DNA): TGTGCCAGCAGCTTACCGACAGGTATGAACACTGAAGCTTTCTTT.

This clonotype was counted at least ten times. The chain is built from TRBV7-2 and TRBJ2-7, with TRBD2 as a possible D gene (6 bases). V was pared by 3 bases and J by 1 base, with 19 bases between. The germline CDR1 and CDR2 sequences are SGHTA and FQGNSA. CDR3 length equals 17 residues. Here the CDR3 reads CASSFAIQALASYEQYF. CDR3 bases: TGTGCCAGCAGCTTTGCTATCCAAGCACTAGCTTCCTACGAGCAGTACTTC.

This chain joins TRBV7-2 and TRBJ2-3, with 10 bases aligning to TRBD2. After removal of 1 base from V and 3 bases from J, the junction contained 1 base not matched to a gene. Germline-derived CDR1 and CDR2 are SGHTA and FQGNSA. CDR3 length: 15 residues. CDR3 protein: CASSLELAGTDTQYF. The CDR3, as DNA: TGTGCCAGCAGCTTAGAACTAGCGGGGACAGATACGCAGTATTTT. The variable domain in full, with the rest retrieved from reference TRBV7-2 and TRBJ2-3, is GAGVSQSPSNKVTEKGKDVELRCDPISGHTALYWYRQSLGQGLEFLIYFQGNSAPDKSGLPSDRFSAERTGGSVSTLTIQRTQQEDSAVYLCASSLELAGTDTQYFGPGTRLTVL.

This rearrangement joins TRBV28 to TRBJ1-2; D is ambiguous. The length of the CDR3 is 13 residues. Germline V gene data show CDR1 as MDHEN and CDR2 as SYDVKM. V lost 5 bases to trimming and J lost 6 bases, with 13 bases between them. The CDR3 DNA reads as TGTGCCAGCAGTCGGCGCCCCGTAAATGGCTACACCTTC. Translation: CASSRRPVNGYTF.

This clonotype has more than one count but fewer than ten. This chain uses TRBV5-6 with TRBJ2-7; 7 nucleotides agree with TRBD1. The CDR3 loop spans 14 amino acids. In germline, CDR1 is SGHDT, CDR2 YYEEEE. With V trimmed by 1 base and J by 5 bases, 6 bases remained unmatched. The CDR3 DNA follows: TGTGCCAGCAGCTTGTTAGGACAGGTCCACGAGCAGTACTTC. This translates into CASSLLGQVHEQYF.

This clonotype came up a few times. This chain joins TRBV14 and TRBJ2-1; 10 bases are shared with TRBD2. The germline V gene encodes CDR1 SGHDN and CDR2 FVKESK. V dropped 6 bases and J dropped 6; count of bases not matched to a gene: 8. The CDR3 consists of 15 residues. The CDR3 here is CASRLAGGDSNEQFF. The CDR3 nucleotides read TGTGCCAGCAGGTTAGCGGGAGGTGATTCCAATGAGCAGTTCTTC.

This rearrangement joins TRBV5-1 to TRBJ2-7; 8 bases align to TRBD2. The CDR3 runs to 16 residues. V shed 5 bases and J 4 bases; nucleotides not matched to a gene: 14. In germline, CDR1 is SGHRS, CDR2 YFSETQ. The CDR3 protein is CASRFSAGALPYEQYF. For the CDR3, the DNA is TGCGCCAGCAGGTTCTCAGCGGGAGCTCTCCCTTACGAGCAGTACTTC.

J is TRBJ2-7 and V is TRBV5-4; 11 positions agree with TRBD1. J was trimmed by 6 bases and V by 3 bases; bases with no gene match: 11. From germline, CDR1 is SGHNT and CDR2 YYREEE (reference sequence). The CDR3 covers 16 residues. CDR3: CASSSPAGQGVFEQYF. CDR3 nucleotides: TGTGCCAGCAGCTCGCCTGCGGGACAGGGGGTATTCGAGCAGTACTTC.